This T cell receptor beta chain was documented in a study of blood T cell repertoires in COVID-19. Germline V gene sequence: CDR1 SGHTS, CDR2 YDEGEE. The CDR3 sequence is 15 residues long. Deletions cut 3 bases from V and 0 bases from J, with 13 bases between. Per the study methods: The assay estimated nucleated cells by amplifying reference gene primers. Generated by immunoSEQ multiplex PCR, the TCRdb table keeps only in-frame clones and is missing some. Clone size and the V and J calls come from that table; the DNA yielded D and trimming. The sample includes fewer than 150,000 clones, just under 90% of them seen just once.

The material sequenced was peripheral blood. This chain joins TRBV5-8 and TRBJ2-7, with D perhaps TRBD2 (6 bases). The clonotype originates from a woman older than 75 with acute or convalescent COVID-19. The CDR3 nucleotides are TGTGCCAGCAGCTATGGGACTCCCAGCTCCTACGAGCAGTACTTC. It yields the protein CASSYGTPSSYEQYF. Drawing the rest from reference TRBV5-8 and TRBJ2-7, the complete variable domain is EAGVTQSPTHLIKTRGQQATLRCSPISGHTSVYWYQQALGLGLQFLLWYDEGEERNRGNFPPRFSGRQFPNYSSELNVNALELEDSALYLCASSYGTPSSYEQYFGPGTRLTVT.